What follows are 31 T cell receptor beta chains derived from one specimen sequenced in a study of cytomegalovirus exposure and HLA in healthy donors. PCR involved 60 Vbeta and 13 Jbeta primers. Clones were sequenced by immunoSEQ multiplex PCR, and TCRdb holds only the in-frame ones, with some missing. Counted here are about 160,000 clones, around three quarters occurring once; the ten biggest clones make up roughly 2%. Sequencing was carried out using PBMCs. The receptors stem from a man aged 50-59 years in good health and CMV-seropositive.

This clone was detected only a few times. The V call is TRBV5-1, the J call TRBJ2-3, with D possibly being TRBD2 (6 bases). This CDR3 region has 15 residues. The V end was cut by 0 bases, the J end by 3 bases, with 11 bases between. Germline CDR1 is SGHRS and CDR2 is YFSETQ. CDR3: CASSLVGGVTDTQYF. The CDR3 DNA follows: TGCGCCAGCAGCTTGGTCGGCGGGGTAACAGATACGCAGTATTTT.

As concerns this clone: Additional DNA sequences in this sample encode the identical CDR3. The chain has TRBV11-2 and TRBJ1-1, with 7 bases identical to TRBD1. Germline V lookup: CDR1 SGHAT, CDR2 FQNNGV. J gave up 4 bases and V 1 base, and 3 bases lay outside the gene matches. The length of the CDR3 is 14 residues. CDR3 coding DNA: TGTGCCAGCAGCTTAGGTACAGGGGTCACTGAAGCTTTCTTT. This codes for CASSLGTGVTEAFF.

This chain uses TRBV13 with TRBJ2-2, with 7 bases fitting TRBD2. The CDR3 runs to 16 residues. CDR1 PRHDT and CDR2 FYEKMQ come from the germline V gene (reference sequence). J lost 3 bases, V lost 1 base, and 5 bases had no gene match. DNA for the CDR3: TGTGCCAGCAGCTTAGTGGCTAGCGGATACACCGGGGAGCTGTTTTTT. Protein product: CASSLVASGYTGELFF. The full variable domain, its missing parts supplied by reference TRBV13 and TRBJ2-2, is AAGVIQSPRHLIKEKRETATLKCYPIPRHDTVYWYQQGPGQDPQFLISFYEKMQSDKGSIPDRFSAQQFSDYHSELNMSSLELGDSALYFCASSLVASGYTGELFFGEGSRLTVL.

This clone was detected a few times. The chain joins TRBV28 to TRBJ1-2; D is unclear. Germline V CDR1 and CDR2: MDHEN, SYDVKM. This CDR3 comprises 16 residues. Trimming removed 6 bases at V and 1 base at J, with 18 bases between. The CDR3, as DNA: TGTGCCAGCAGACCTTTTGCGGGCAGCCGTAACTATGGCTACACCTTC. Its protein is CASRPFAGSRNYGYTF.

V gene TRBV30 combines with J gene TRBJ1-1; 7 bases align to TRBD1. The germline V gene has CDR1 GTSNPN and CDR2 SVGIG (reference sequence). J gave up 6 bases and V 0 bases, and 7 bases lay outside the gene matches. The CDR3 loop spans 14 amino acids. The CDR3 protein is CAWSVSRGMAEAFF. The CDR3 region has the DNA TGTGCCTGGAGTGTAAGCAGGGGGATGGCTGAAGCTTTCTTT.

The genes are TRBV27 and TRBJ1-2, with D unresolved. Per germline, CDR1 MNHEY and CDR2 SMNVEV (reference sequence). This CDR3 has 14 amino acids. V was trimmed by 9 bases and J by 5 bases, leaving 19 bases between them. Here the CDR3 DNA reads TGTGCCAGTAGGCTAAATCGGCAGGCATATGGCTACACCTTC. It specifies CASRLNRQAYGYTF.

This rearrangement joins TRBV6-1 to TRBJ1-3; TRBD1 aligns across 7 bases. Trimming cost V 4 bases and J 4 bases; bases outside gene matches: 7. The germline V gene encodes CDR1 MNHNS and CDR2 SASEGT. The CDR3 runs to 15 residues. Here the CDR3 reads CASSARDSYGNTIYF. In DNA, the CDR3 is TGTGCCAGCAGTGCCCGGGACAGCTACGGAAACACCATATATTTT.

Only one count was recorded for this clone. The rearrangement links TRBV5-1 to TRBJ1-1; 8 bases are a match to TRBD1. Germline CDR1 reads SGHRS; CDR2 reads YFSETQ. After removal of 3 bases from V and 6 bases from J, the junction contained 7 bases not matched to a gene. This CDR3 is 14 amino acids long. The CDR3 spells CASSYADRGSEAFF. The CDR3 DNA follows: TGCGCCAGCAGCTATGCCGACAGGGGCTCTGAAGCTTTCTTT.

The genes are TRBV30 and TRBJ1-3; 8 nucleotides agree with TRBD1. With 5 bases clipped from V and 4 bases from J, the junction kept 10 bases outside the gene matches. Germline lookup yields CDR1 GTSNPN and CDR2 SVGIG (reference sequence). The CDR3 is made up of 15 amino acids. The CDR3 sequence is CAWGGTGGLGNTIYF. The CDR3 DNA follows: TGTGCCTGGGGAGGGACAGGCGGTTTAGGAAACACCATATATTTT. The complete variable domain, with remaining parts taken from reference TRBV30 and TRBJ1-3, reads SQTIHQWPATLVQPVGSPLSLECTVEGTSNPNLYWYRQAAGRGLQLLFYSVGIGQISSEVPQNLSASRPQDRQFILSSKKLLLSDSGFYLCAWGGTGGLGNTIYFGEGSWLTVV.

The V and J genes are TRBV7-2 and TRBJ1-5, with 10 positions matching TRBD1. Germline loops: CDR1 SGHTA, CDR2 FQGNSA. The CDR3 totals 17 residues. Trimming removed 5 bases from V and 0 bases from J; junction bases left unmatched: 7. As DNA, the CDR3 is TGTGCCAGCAGCAGGACAGGGGGTAACTATAGCAATCAGCCCCAGCATTTT. This translates into CASSRTGGNYSNQPQHF.

This chain links TRBV10-3 with TRBJ1-2; 12 nucleotides line up with TRBD1. Trimming cost V 0 bases and J 7 bases; bases outside gene matches: 9. The CDR3 loop spans 17 amino acids. Germline loops: CDR1 ENHRY, CDR2 SYGVKD. The CDR3, as DNA: TGTGCCATCAGTGAGTCGTGGGGACAGGGGGCTCACCCTGGCTACACCTTC. Encoded protein: CAISESWGQGAHPGYTF.

The chain recombines TRBV12-2 with TRBJ1-2; TRBD1 is the table's D call and was not checked against the DNA. TRBV12-2 is marked as a pseudogene. This CDR3 contains 15 residues. The CDR3, as DNA: TGTGCAAGTCGCTTAGAACAGGGGGCTAACTATGGCTACACCTTC. Encoded protein: CASRLEQGANYGYTF.

The chain employs TRBV5-8 and TRBJ2-7; 8 bases map to TRBD1. The CDR3 totals 12 residues. Germline V gene lookup returns CDR1 SGHTS and CDR2 YDEGEE. J was trimmed by 11 bases and V by 4 bases; bases with no gene match: 8. DNA for the CDR3: TGTGCCAGCAGCCCACGGACAGGGAAGAAGTACTTC. Protein product: CASSPRTGKKYF. The full variable domain, completed using reference TRBV5-8 and TRBJ2-7, is EAGVTQSPTHLIKTRGQQATLRCSPISGHTSVYWYQQALGLGLQFLLWYDEGEERNRGNFPPRFSGRQFPNYSSELNVNALELEDSALYLCASSPRTGKKYFGPGTRLTVT.

The V call is TRBV19, the J call TRBJ2-5, with 8 positions matching TRBD1. The CDR3 contains 15 residues. V shed 4 bases and J 3 bases; nucleotides not matched to a gene: 7. The germline gives CDR1 LNHDA, CDR2 SQIVND (reference sequence). The CDR3 protein is CASSRGQGWEETQYF. The CDR3, as DNA: TGTGCCAGTAGTAGAGGACAGGGCTGGGAAGAGACCCAGTACTTC.

The V call is TRBV15, the J call TRBJ1-1; D uncertain. This CDR3 is 14 amino acids long. CDR1 and CDR2 (germline): LNHNV, YYDKDF (reference sequence). Trimming pared 0 bases from V and 11 bases from J, leaving 16 bases between. CDR3 sequence reads: CATSRDRGLLAAFF. For the CDR3, the DNA is TGTGCCACCAGCAGAGATCGAGGACTTCTCGCGGCTTTCTTT.

This clone was seen just once. This chain joins TRBV6-4 and TRBJ2-1, with 9 bases identical to TRBD1. The CDR3 runs to 15 residues. Germline V gene sequence: CDR1 MRHNA, CDR2 SNTAGT. Trimming cost V 2 bases and J 3 bases; bases outside gene matches: 2. CDR3 region: CASSDETGGYNEQFF. For the CDR3, the DNA is TGTGCCAGCAGTGACGAGACAGGGGGCTACAATGAGCAGTTCTTC.

This clone was seen a few times. The chain couples TRBV30 to TRBJ1-6; 7 nucleotides align to TRBD1. The CDR3 extends over 17 amino acids. Germline assignment: CDR1 GTSNPN and CDR2 SVGIG (reference sequence). The trim removed 0 bases at V and 10 bases at J, leaving 15 bases unmatched. The CDR3 spells CAWSVRRMRTGLSPLHF. As DNA, the CDR3 is TGTGCCTGGAGTGTAAGGAGGATGCGGACAGGTCTATCACCCCTCCACTTT.

The V and J genes are TRBV29-1 and TRBJ1-1; TRBD1 matches at 7 bases. Per germline, CDR1 SQVTM and CDR2 ANQGSEA. The CDR3 sequence is 12 residues long. Germline trimming cut 4 bases from V and 4 bases from J; bases unmatched to any gene: 3. In nucleotides, the CDR3 is TGCAGCGTTGGGGACAGTCGCACTGAAGCTTTCTTT. Amino acid sequence: CSVGDSRTEAFF.

As DNA, the CDR3 is TGTGCCAGCAGTTTATTCGGGAGGAGCTCCTACGAGCAGTACTTC. It codes for CASSLFGRSSYEQYF. V is TRBV27 and J is TRBJ2-7; 7 nucleotides align to TRBD2. V gave up 1 base and J gave up 0 bases; unmatched junction bases: 3. Germline V gene sequence: CDR1 MNHEY, CDR2 SMNVEV (reference sequence). The CDR3 consists of 15 residues.

The V gene is TRBV6-5, the J gene TRBJ2-7; 12 positions agree with TRBD1. With V trimmed by 2 bases and J by 5 bases, 4 bases remained unmatched. Looked up from germline, CDR1 is MNHEY and CDR2 is SVGAGI. This CDR3 is built from 15 residues. CDR3 sequence reads: CASSYGGQGANEQYF. CDR3 DNA: TGTGCCAGCAGTTACGGGGGACAGGGGGCCAACGAGCAGTACTTC.

The chain employs TRBV4-2 and TRBJ1-5; the D gene is possibly TRBD1 (6 bases). Germline V gene lookup returns CDR1 LGHNA and CDR2 YNFKEQ. V dropped 3 bases and J dropped 9 bases, with 12 bases sitting between them. The CDR3 totals 13 residues. CDR3 DNA sequence: TGTGCCAGCAGCCAGGCCAGGGGCCGGCCCCAGCATTTT. It is translated as CASSQARGRPQHF.

In this sample, this clone turned up once. The chain combines TRBV4-3 with TRBJ1-6; no reliable D call. The CDR3 sequence is 16 residues long. V gave up 0 bases and J gave up 5 bases, with 11 bases separating them. CDR1 is LGHNA and CDR2 is YSLEER in the germline V gene. DNA for the CDR3: TGCGCCAGCAGCCAAGAAGGAGGTGGGAATAATTCACCCCTCCACTTT. This sequence encodes CASSQEGGGNNSPLHF.

The rearrangement uses TRBV19 and TRBJ2-1; D possibly corresponds to TRBD1 (5 bases). The V gene's germline CDR1 is LNHDA and CDR2 SQIVND (reference sequence). This CDR3 spans 15 amino acids. The V gene lost 5 bases and the J gene lost 5 bases, with 16 bases spanning the gap. The CDR3 loop reads CASSLNSGWHNEQFF. The CDR3, as DNA: TGTGCCAGTAGTTTGAACTCAGGGTGGCACAATGAGCAGTTCTTC.

This rearrangement joins TRBV10-3 to TRBJ1-1; D not resolved. V gave up 10 bases and J gave up 1 base, with 13 bases separating them. The CDR3 runs to 13 residues. Per germline, CDR1 ENHRY and CDR2 SYGVKD. The DNA for the CDR3 is TGTGCCACCTCATCAACTTCGAACACTGAAGCTTTCTTT. This sequence encodes CATSSTSNTEAFF.

The V and J genes are TRBV19 and TRBJ1-6; the D is unclear. V dropped 4 bases and J dropped 10 bases, with 20 bases sitting between them. Germline assignment: CDR1 LNHDA and CDR2 SQIVND (reference sequence). The CDR3 spans 16 residues. CDR3 amino acids: CASSTRPESRSSPLHF. As DNA, the CDR3 is TGTGCCAGTAGTACAAGACCGGAGTCGCGGAGCTCACCCCTCCACTTT.

V gene TRBV19 combines with J gene TRBJ1-4; 12 bases fit TRBD1. The CDR3 loop spans 21 amino acids. The germline V gene has CDR1 LNHDA and CDR2 SQIVND (reference sequence). After removal of 3 bases from V and 1 base from J, the junction contained 15 bases not matched to a gene. The CDR3 loop reads CASSIIIGDRGLTRTNEKLFF. The CDR3 DNA reads as TGTGCCAGTAGTATTATCATTGGGGACAGGGGGCTTACCAGAACTAATGAAAAACTGTTTTTT.

The genes are TRBV7-9 and TRBJ2-1; 7 nucleotides agree with TRBD2. CDR1 and CDR2 (germline): SEHNR, FQNEAQ (reference sequence). V was clipped by 5 bases and J by 2 bases; unmatched bases: 9. This CDR3 spans 16 amino acids. The CDR3 DNA is TGTGCCAGCAGCACTCCTCCTAGCGGAACCTACAATGAGCAGTTCTTC. Translated: CASSTPPSGTYNEQFF.

This chain connects TRBV15 to TRBJ1-4; a possible D gene is TRBD1 (5 bases). With 0 bases removed from V and 8 bases from J, the gap between germline ends came to 19 bases. This CDR3 spans 17 amino acids. In germline, CDR1 is LNHNV, CDR2 YYDKDF (reference sequence). CDR3 residues: CATSRDPSGGGGEKLFF. The CDR3 DNA reads TGTGCCACCAGCAGAGATCCGTCCGGGGGTGGGGGAGAAAAACTGTTTTTT.

The rearrangement uses TRBV6-5 and TRBJ1-5; 7 bases map to TRBD1. The junction had 10 bases not matched to a gene; V was cut back by 11 bases and J by 0 bases. The V gene's germline CDR1 is MNHEY and CDR2 SVGAGI. This CDR3 is 15 amino acids long. CDR3: CAGKPGQHSNQPQHF. The CDR3 nucleotides read TGTGCCGGCAAACCGGGACAGCATAGCAATCAGCCCCAGCATTTT.

The chain combines TRBV4-3 with TRBJ1-6, with a tentative D call TRBD1 (5 bases). Germline V CDR1 and CDR2: LGHNA, YSLEER. There are 15 residues in the CDR3. V was shortened by 2 bases and J by 0 bases, with 5 bases between the two germline ends. This CDR3 reads CASSQTGSYNSPLHF. DNA of the CDR3: TGCGCCAGCAGCCAAACAGGCTCCTATAATTCACCCCTCCACTTT.

A remark on this clone: One end of the junction is discordant with germline, which a read error may explain. The same CDR3 arises from other DNA sequences in this sample as well. The chain recombines TRBV2 with TRBJ1-5; D is ambiguous. The CDR3 is made up of 14 amino acids. Germline V gene data show CDR1 as SNHLY and CDR2 as FYNNEI. DNA for the CDR3: TGTGCTAGCAAGCGGACTACAGCGGATCAGCCCCAGCATTTT. Translated, it gives CASKRTTADQPQHF.